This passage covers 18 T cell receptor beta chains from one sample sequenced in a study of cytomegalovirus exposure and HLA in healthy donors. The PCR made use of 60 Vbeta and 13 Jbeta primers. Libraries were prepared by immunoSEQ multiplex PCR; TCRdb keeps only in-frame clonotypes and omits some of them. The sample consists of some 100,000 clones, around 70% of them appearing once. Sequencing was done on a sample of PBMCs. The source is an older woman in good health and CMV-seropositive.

In DNA form, the CDR3 reads TGTGCCAGCAGACCGGGACAGGTTGGTGGCTACACCTTC. This gives the protein CASRPGQVGGYTF. V usage is TRBV2 and J usage is TRBJ1-2; 8 nucleotides align to TRBD1. This CDR3 has 13 residues. The junction had 7 bases not matched to a gene; V was cut back by 6 bases and J by 7 bases. Germline CDR1 and CDR2: SNHLY and FYNNEI.

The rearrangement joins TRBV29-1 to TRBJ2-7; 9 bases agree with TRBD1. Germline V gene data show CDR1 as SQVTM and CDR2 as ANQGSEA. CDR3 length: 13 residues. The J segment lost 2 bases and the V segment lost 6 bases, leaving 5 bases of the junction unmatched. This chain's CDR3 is CSVSGTGTYEQYF. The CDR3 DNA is TGCAGCGTCTCCGGGACAGGGACCTACGAGCAGTACTTC.

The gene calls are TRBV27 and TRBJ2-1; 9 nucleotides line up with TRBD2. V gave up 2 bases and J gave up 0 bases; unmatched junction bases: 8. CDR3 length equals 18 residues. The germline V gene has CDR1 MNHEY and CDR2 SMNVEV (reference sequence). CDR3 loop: CASSLLAGTRSSYNEQFF. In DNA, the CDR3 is TGTGCCAGCAGTTTACTAGCGGGGACCCGAAGCTCCTACAATGAGCAGTTCTTC.

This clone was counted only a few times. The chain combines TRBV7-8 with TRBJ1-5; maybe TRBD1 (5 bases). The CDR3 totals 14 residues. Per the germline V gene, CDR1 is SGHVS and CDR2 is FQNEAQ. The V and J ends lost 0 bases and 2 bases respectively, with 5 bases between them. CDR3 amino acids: CASSLAGGNQPQHF. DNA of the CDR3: TGTGCCAGCAGCTTAGCAGGGGGCAATCAGCCCCAGCATTTT.

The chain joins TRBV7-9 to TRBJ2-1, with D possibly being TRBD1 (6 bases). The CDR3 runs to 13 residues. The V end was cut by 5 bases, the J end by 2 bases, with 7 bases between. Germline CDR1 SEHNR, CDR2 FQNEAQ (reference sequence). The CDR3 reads CASSGGTYNEQFF. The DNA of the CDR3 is TGTGCCAGCAGCGGGGGCACCTACAATGAGCAGTTCTTC.

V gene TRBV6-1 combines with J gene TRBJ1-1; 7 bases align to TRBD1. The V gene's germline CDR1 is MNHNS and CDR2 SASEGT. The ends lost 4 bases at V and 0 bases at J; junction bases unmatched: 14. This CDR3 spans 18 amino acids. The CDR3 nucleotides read TGTGCCAGCAGTGTTCCAGGGGGTCTACGGATGATGAACACTGAAGCTTTCTTT. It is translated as CASSVPGGLRMMNTEAFF.

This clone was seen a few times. The CDR3 nucleotides are TGTGCCAGCAGCTTAGTCGGGGGGGGCAATGGAAACACCATATATTTT. Encoded protein: CASSLVGGGNGNTIYF. The chain recombines TRBV7-2 with TRBJ1-3; tentative D call: TRBD1 (6 bases). Germline-derived CDR1 and CDR2 are SGHTA and FQGNSA. CDR3 length equals 16 residues. V was trimmed by 1 base and J by 3 bases, leaving 13 bases between them.

The CDR3 sequence is CASSQSEGQPQHF. DNA for the CDR3: TGTGCCAGCAGCCAATCAGAGGGTCAGCCCCAGCATTTT. The rearrangement links TRBV9 to TRBJ1-5; no clear D. Germline CDR1 is SGDLS and CDR2 is YYNGEE. This CDR3 comprises 13 residues. V was shortened by 4 bases and J by 6 bases, with 11 bases between the two germline ends. The full variable domain, rest sourced from reference TRBV9 and TRBJ1-5, is DSGVTQTPKHLITATGQRVTLRCSPRSGDLSVYWYQQSLDQGLQFLIQYYNGEERAKGNILERFSAQQFPDLHSELNLSSLELGDSALYFCASSQSEGQPQHFGDGTRLSIL.

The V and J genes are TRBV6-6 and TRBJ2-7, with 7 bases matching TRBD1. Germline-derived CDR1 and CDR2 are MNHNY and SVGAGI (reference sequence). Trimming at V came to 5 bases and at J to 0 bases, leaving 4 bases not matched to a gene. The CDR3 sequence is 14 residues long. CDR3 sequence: CASSQTGSSYEQYF. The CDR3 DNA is TGTGCCAGCAGTCAGACAGGGAGCTCCTACGAGCAGTACTTC.

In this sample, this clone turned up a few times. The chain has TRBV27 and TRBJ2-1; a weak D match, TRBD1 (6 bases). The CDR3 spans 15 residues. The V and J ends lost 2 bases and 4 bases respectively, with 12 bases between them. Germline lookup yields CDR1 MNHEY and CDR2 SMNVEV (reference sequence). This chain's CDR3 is CASSLEAGAYNEQFF. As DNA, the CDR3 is TGTGCCAGCAGTTTAGAGGCAGGGGCGTACAATGAGCAGTTCTTC.

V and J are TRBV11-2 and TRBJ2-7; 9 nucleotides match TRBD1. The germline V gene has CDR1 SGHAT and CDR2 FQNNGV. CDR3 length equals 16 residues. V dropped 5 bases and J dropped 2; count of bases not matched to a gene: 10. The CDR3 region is CASSPRLDRGPYEQYF. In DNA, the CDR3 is TGTGCCAGCAGCCCGAGACTGGACAGGGGCCCCTACGAGCAGTACTTC.

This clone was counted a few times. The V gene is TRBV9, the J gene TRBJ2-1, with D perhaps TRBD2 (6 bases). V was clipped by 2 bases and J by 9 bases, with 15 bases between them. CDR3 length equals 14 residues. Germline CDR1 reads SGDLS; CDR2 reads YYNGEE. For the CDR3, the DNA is TGTGCCAGCAGCGTGTCCGGGACTTCCCCTGAGCAGTTCTTC. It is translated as CASSVSGTSPEQFF.

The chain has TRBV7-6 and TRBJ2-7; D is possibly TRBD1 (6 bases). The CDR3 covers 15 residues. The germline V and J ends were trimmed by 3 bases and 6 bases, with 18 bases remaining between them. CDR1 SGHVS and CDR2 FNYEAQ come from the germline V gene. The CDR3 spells CASSLAPGTYGEQYF. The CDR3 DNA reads TGTGCCAGCAGCTTGGCGCCCGGGACATATGGCGAGCAGTACTTC.

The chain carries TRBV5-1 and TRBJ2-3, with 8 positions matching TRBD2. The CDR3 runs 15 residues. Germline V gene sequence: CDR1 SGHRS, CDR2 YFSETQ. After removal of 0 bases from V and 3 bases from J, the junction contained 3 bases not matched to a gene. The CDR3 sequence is CASSLEGGGTDTQYF. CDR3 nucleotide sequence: TGCGCCAGCAGCTTGGAAGGCGGGGGGACAGATACGCAGTATTTT.

This chain's CDR3 is CASGFGLAGGPQIDTQYF. CDR3 nucleotide sequence: TGTGCTAGTGGTTTCGGTCTAGCGGGGGGGCCACAGATAGATACGCAGTATTTT. V and J are TRBV12-5 and TRBJ2-3, with TRBD2 identical over 12 bases. CDR1 is LGHNT and CDR2 is FRNRAP in the germline V gene. Trimming removed 3 bases from V and 5 bases from J; junction bases left unmatched: 12. The CDR3 spans 18 residues. Complete variable domain (other parts from reference TRBV12-5 and TRBJ2-3): DARVTQTPRHKVTEMGQEVTMRCQPILGHNTVFWYRQTMMQGLELLAYFRNRAPLDDSGMPKDRFSAEMPDATLATLKIQPSEPRDSAVYFCASGFGLAGGPQIDTQYFGPGTRLTVL.

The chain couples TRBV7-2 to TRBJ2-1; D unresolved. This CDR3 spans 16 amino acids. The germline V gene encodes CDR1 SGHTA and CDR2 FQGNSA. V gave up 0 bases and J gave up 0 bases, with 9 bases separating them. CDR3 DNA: TGTGCCAGCAGCTTAGCAGCTGATCGCTCCTACAATGAGCAGTTCTTC. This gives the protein CASSLAADRSYNEQFF.

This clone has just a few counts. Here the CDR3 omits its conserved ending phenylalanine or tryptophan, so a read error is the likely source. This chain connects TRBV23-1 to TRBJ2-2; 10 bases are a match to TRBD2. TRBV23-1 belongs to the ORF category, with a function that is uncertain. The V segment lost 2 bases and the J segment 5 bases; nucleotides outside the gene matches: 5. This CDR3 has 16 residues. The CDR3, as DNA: TGCGCCAGCAGTCAACGCCTAGCGGGGGCTACCGGGGAGCTGTTTGTT. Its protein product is CASSQRLAGATGELFV.

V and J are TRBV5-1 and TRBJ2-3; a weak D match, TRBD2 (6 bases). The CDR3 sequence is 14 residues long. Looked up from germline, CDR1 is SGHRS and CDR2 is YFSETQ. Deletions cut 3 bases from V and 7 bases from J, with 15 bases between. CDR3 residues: CASSSGSPPNTQYF. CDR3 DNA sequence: TGCGCCAGCAGCTCCGGGAGCCCTCCGAATACGCAGTATTTT. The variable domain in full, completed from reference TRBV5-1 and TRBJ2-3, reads KAGVTQTPRYLIKTRGQQVTLSCSPISGHRSVSWYQQTPGQGLQFLFEYFSETQRNKGNFPGRFSGRQFSNSRSEMNVSTLELGDSALYLCASSSGSPPNTQYFGPGTRLTVL.